This T cell receptor (beta chain) stems from a study of regulatory T cells in long-lasting Graves disease (dated by TCRdb to about 2021). In the study overall: In the newly diagnosed Graves' disease group, patients had been taking antithyroid drugs for less than 3 months. The study was registered as a clinical trial and conducted in China. TCR sequencing covered roughly 13 persistent and around 20 newly diagnosed Graves' disease patients, some 35 samples in total. Persistent Graves' disease patients were compared with newly diagnosed Graves' disease patients by peripheral blood TCR sequencing and RNA sequencing.

The library was made by multiplex PCR. TCRdb shows the sequencer as Illumina HiSeq 4000. iRepertoire HTBI primers and Arm-PCR amplification of CDR3 regions were used to construct TCR beta libraries. PCR products were gel purified before sequencing. Processing in the source paper ran as follows. Gene usage analysis of CDR3 amino acid clonotypes used the approximately 62 TRBV and about 15 TRBJ segments found across samples. Filtered high-quality paired reads were merged into contigs using COPE and FqMerger. BLAST was used to align contigs to the IMGT TRBV, TRBD and TRBJ reference genes, and CDR3 was defined following IMGT. Clonotypes above 0.1% frequency were classified as highly expanded clones. Shannon entropy served as the measure of repertoire diversity, while the Gini coefficient captured V-J evenness. A clonotype found in more than one individual was treated as public. TCRdb applied fastp at Q25 and MiXCR to the public reads, then kept only in-frame beta chains. Each record represents a unique CDR3 protein, reported with the most common genes and DNA among its rows. What appears here as the V and J calls and clone size reflects TCRdb's work, not the paper's. Here the sample has roughly 320,000 distinct CDR3 sequences; approximately 15% occur a single time. Less than 35% of the sample is held by the ten biggest clonotypes.

This clonotype was counted ten times or more. Its target antigen remains unknown. Base qualities were left out, and no much larger clone turns up one base away. Overall study results and their limits: Compared with newly diagnosed patients, persistent Graves' disease patients had lower TCR Shannon entropy and fewer highly expanded clones, which suggests clonal expansion. TRBV28, TRBJ1-2 and TRBJ2-5 were preferentially used in persistent disease, while TRBV20-1 and TRBJ2-1 were favored in newly diagnosed disease. Sequencing and analysis were restricted to the TCR beta chain. The authors acknowledged the small sample size as a limitation that may reduce accuracy. Only peripheral blood was studied, because thyroid tissue, the primary lesion, was inaccessible. Persistent patients shared more public clonotypes among themselves (around 2,500) than newly diagnosed patients did (about 1,000).

V loses 3 bases, J loses 3 bases, and the germline ends lie 16 bases apart. Reading the germline V gene gives CDR1 SQVTM and CDR2 ANQGSEA. Spanning cysteine to phenylalanine, the CDR3 consists of 15 amino acids. The only DNA kept is the CDR3, 45 bases in frame from the first base. The sample's time point label, decoded: newly diagnosed GD, antithyroid drugs for less than 3 months. For both TCR sequencing and RNA sequencing, RNA was extracted from PBMCs using TRIzol. The diagnosis of Graves' disease followed American Thyroid Association guidelines. The patients came from an endocrinology department in Xi'an, China. Each patient gave 9 to 10 milliliters of peripheral blood, collected in an EDTA anticoagulant tube. Ficoll Paque Plus density gradient separation was used to isolate PBMCs, and no further T cell sorting was done. An Agilent 2100 Bioanalyzer and agarose gel were used to check RNA quality, and a NanoDrop 2000 was used to measure RNA concentration.

These records were also assigned to another study, of T cells in Graves' hyperthyroidism and ophthalmopathy. As that second study puts it: Stable Graves' hyperthyroidism was defined as no progression to ophthalmopathy during 18 months of follow-up. Hyperthyroidism patients were newly diagnosed, with disease duration under 2 months, and aged 18 to 65 years. Patients with uncontrolled infections, other autoimmune diseases, pregnancy or lactation were excluded. Diagnoses were based on clinical symptoms, serum thyroxine and TRAb, thyroid ultrasound and orbital computed tomography. The first round of RT-PCR for the TCR CDR3 was performed with the HTBI primer set and the Qiagen OneStep RT-PCR kit. Blood samples also contained most of the expanded thyroid clonotypes (frequency above 0.001), which suggests that blood repertoires may reflect thyroid immune responses. A 13 V-J signature model separated ophthalmopathy from stable hyperthyroidism, with about 88% sensitivity and roughly 82% specificity in cross-validation and 80%/75% in testing. In validation, the model predicted progression to ophthalmopathy a median of roughly 6.2 months before onset, with around 70% sensitivity and 72.22% specificity. To identify TCR V-J signatures that set the groups apart, the researchers used a discovery cohort of approximately 98 patients, made up of around 42 with Graves' ophthalmopathy and 57 with stable Graves' hyperthyroidism. Prospective prediction of ophthalmopathy was tested in an independent validation cohort of 18 hyperthyroidism patients and 17 patients who later progressed to ophthalmopathy. The approximately 97 discovery patients were randomly divided into training and test sets at a 7:3 ratio. Thyroid tissue and blood T-cell repertoires from six or seven Graves' hyperthyroidism patients were also compared in the study. After blood sampling, hyperthyroidism patients were treated with methimazole at a starting dose of 30 mg daily, and ophthalmopathy patients were treated with high-dose intravenous methylprednisolone. Libraries were constructed in a second round of multiplex PCR, after which size selection and purification were carried out. Paired-end sequencing of the libraries was performed with 100 bp reads on an Illumina HiSeq2000. SOAPnuke was used to process the raw data, with reads discarded if the reads contained adapters or uncalled bases, had a mean Phred below 15, or lacked an exact constant-primer or identifier match. High-quality paired reads were merged with COPE v1.2.5, and unique nucleotide sequences were defined as clonotypes. MiTCR v1.1 was used to align clonotypes to the IMGT TRBV, TRBD and TRBJ reference segments. The analysis was restricted to V-J combinations with a frequency above 0.0001, which together covered 98% to 99.2% of the repertoires. The TCS score was defined as F50 (clonal expansion) divided by E x V (chaos), with BLOSUM62-based TCRdist calculated between CDR3 peptides within each V-J. Welch's t-statistics and random forest reduced 450 to 600 V-J features to 13, which were used in a naive Bayes classifier (R e1071). No statistical method was used to fix the sample size in advance, and group allocation was not hidden from the investigators. The paper describes TCR Vbeta CDR3 sequencing of about 140 peripheral blood samples, made up of 43 ophthalmopathy patients, 70 to 75 hyperthyroidism patients and roughly 17 progressor patients.

The TCR sequence derives from a man aged 35 to 55 with Graves disease. Donor details come from another sample of the same person, matched by shared clones. The sequence joins TRBV29-1 to TRBJ2-3; perhaps TRBD1 is the D gene, with 6 bases matching. Sequences were derived from peripheral blood mononuclear cells (PBMCs), sampled at new diagnosis, from a patient treated with antithyroid drugs. This receptor carries the CDR3 CSVESIQGSTDTQYF. The nucleotide sequence reads as follows: TGCAGCGTTGAGTCGATCCAGGGGTCAACAGATACGCAGTATTTT.